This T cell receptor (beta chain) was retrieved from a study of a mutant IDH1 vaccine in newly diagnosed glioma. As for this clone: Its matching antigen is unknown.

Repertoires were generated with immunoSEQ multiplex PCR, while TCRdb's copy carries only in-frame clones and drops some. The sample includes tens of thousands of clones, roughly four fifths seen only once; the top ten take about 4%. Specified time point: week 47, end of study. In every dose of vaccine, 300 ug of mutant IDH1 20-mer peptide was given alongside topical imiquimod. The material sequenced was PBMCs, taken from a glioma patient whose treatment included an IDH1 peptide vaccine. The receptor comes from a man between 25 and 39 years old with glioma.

Here the CDR3 reads CASSSAPTYEQYF. As DNA, the CDR3 is TGTGCCAGCAGTTCGGCCCCGACCTACGAGCAGTACTTC. The chain recombines TRBV7-7 with TRBJ2-7; D ambiguous. CDR1 is SSHAT and CDR2 is FNYEAQ in the germline V gene (reference sequence). V shed 6 bases and J shed 2 bases, with 11 bases lying between them. The CDR3 covers 13 residues.